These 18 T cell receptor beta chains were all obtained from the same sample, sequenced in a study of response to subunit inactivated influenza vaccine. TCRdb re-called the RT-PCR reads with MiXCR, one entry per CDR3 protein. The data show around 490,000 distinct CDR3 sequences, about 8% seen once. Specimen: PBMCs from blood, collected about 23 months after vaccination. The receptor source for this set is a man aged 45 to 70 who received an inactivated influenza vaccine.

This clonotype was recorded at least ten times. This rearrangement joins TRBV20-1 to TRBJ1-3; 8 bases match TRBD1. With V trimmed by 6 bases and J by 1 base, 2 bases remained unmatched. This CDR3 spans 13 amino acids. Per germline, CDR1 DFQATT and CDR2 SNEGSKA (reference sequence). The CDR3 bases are TGCAGTGCCCGGACAGGGTCTGGAAACACCATATATTTT. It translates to CSARTGSGNTIYF.

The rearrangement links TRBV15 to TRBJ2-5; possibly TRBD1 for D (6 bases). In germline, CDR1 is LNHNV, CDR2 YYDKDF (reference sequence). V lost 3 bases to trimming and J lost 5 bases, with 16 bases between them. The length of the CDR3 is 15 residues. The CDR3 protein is CATSSTGTGRETQYF. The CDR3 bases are TGTGCCACCAGCAGCACAGGGACGGGCCGGGAGACCCAGTACTTC.

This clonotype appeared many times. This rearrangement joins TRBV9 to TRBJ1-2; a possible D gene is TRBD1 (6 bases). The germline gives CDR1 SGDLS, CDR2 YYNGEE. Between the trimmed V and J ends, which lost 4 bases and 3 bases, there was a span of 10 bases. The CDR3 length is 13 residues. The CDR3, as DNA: TGTGCCAGCAGCTTACAGGGAGACTATGGCTACACCTTC. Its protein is CASSLQGDYGYTF. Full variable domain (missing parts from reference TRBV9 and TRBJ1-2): DSGVTQTPKHLITATGQRVTLRCSPRSGDLSVYWYQQSLDQGLQFLIQYYNGEERAKGNILERFSAQQFPDLHSELNLSSLELGDSALYFCASSLQGDYGYTFGSGTRLTVV.

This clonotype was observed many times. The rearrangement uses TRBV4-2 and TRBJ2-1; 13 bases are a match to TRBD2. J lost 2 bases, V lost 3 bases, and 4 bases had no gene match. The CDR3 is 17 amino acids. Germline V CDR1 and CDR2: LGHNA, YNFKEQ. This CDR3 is CASSQKTSGGTYNEQFF. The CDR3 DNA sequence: TGTGCCAGCAGCCAGAAGACTAGCGGGGGGACCTACAATGAGCAGTTCTTC.

CDR3 protein: CASSLDRGVHNSPLHF. In DNA, the CDR3 is TGTGCCAGCAGCTTGGACAGGGGAGTTCATAATTCACCCCTCCACTTT. V usage is TRBV7-2 and J usage is TRBJ1-6; 9 nucleotides line up with TRBD1. The trim removed 3 bases at V and 5 bases at J, leaving 5 bases unmatched. Germline CDR1 SGHTA, CDR2 FQGNSA. CDR3 length: 16 residues.

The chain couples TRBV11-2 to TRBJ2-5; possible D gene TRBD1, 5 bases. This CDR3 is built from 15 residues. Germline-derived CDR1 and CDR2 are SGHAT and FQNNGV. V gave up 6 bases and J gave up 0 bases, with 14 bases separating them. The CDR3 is CASRRLRGNQETQYF. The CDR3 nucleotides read TGTGCCAGCAGGCGGTTAAGGGGCAACCAAGAGACCCAGTACTTC.

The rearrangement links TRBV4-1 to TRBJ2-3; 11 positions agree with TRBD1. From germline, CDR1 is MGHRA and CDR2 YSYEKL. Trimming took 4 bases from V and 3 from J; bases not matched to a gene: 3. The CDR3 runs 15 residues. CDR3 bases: TGCGCCAGCAGCCCGGACAGGGGGCTGACAGATACGCAGTATTTT. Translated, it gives CASSPDRGLTDTQYF.

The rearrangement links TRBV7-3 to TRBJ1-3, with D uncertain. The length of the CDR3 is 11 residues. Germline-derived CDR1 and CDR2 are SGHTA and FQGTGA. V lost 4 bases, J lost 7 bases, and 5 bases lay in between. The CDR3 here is CASSWRNTIYF. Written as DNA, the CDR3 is TGTGCCAGCAGCTGGAGGAACACCATATATTTT.

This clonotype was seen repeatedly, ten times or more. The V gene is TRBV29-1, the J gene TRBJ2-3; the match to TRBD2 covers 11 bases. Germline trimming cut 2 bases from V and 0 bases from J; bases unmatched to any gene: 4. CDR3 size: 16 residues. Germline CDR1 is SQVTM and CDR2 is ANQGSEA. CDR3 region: CSVEPRTSGSTDTQYF. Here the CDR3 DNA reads TGCAGCGTTGAACCGAGGACTAGCGGGAGCACAGATACGCAGTATTTT.

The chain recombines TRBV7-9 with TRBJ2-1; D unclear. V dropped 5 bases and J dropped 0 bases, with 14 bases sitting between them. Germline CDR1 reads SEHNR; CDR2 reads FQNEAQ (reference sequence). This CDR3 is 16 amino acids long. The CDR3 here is CASSPRPLSSYNEQFF. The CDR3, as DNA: TGTGCCAGCAGCCCACGACCCCTGAGCTCCTACAATGAGCAGTTCTTC.

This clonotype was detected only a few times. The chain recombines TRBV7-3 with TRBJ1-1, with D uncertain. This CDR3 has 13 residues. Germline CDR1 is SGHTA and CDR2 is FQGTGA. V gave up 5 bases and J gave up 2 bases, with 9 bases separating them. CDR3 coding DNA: TGTGCCAGCAGCCCCTCCCATAACACTGAAGCTTTCTTT. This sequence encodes CASSPSHNTEAFF.

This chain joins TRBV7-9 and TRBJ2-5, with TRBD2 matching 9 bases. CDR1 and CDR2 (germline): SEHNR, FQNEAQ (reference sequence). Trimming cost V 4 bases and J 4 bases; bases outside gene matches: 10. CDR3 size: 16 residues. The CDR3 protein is CASSWRGGRAGETQYF. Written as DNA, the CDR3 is TGTGCCAGCAGCTGGCGTGGCGGGAGGGCCGGAGAGACCCAGTACTTC. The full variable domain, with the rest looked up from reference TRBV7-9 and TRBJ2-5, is DTGVSQNPRHKITKRGQNVTFRCDPISEHNRLYWYRQTLGQGPEFLTYFQNEAQLEKSRLLSDRFSAERPKGSFSTLEIQRTEQGDSAMYLCASSWRGGRAGETQYFGPGTRLLVL.

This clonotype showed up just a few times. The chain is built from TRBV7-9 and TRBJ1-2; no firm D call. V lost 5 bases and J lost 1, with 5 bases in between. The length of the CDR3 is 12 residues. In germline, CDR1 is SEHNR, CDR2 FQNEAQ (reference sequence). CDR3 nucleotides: TGTGCCAGCAGCCCCGATAACTATGGCTACACCTTC. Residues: CASSPDNYGYTF.

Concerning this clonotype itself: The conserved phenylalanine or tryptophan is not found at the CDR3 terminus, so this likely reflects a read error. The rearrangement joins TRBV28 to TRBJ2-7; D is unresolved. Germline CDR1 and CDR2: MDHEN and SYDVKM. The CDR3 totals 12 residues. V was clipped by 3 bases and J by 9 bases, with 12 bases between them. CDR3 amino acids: CASSFEGSGQYL. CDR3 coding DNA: TGTGCCAGCAGTTTTGAAGGATCTGGGCAGTACTTA.

The CDR3 protein is CAVGEGAVTETQYF. CDR3 nucleotides: TGTGCCGTAGGGGAAGGGGCTGTCACAGAGACCCAGTACTTC. The chain employs TRBV7-7 and TRBJ2-5, with D possibly being TRBD1 (5 bases). CDR1 is SSHAT and CDR2 is FNYEAQ in the germline V gene (reference sequence). Trimming removed 11 bases at V and 4 bases at J, with 20 bases between. The CDR3 loop spans 14 amino acids.

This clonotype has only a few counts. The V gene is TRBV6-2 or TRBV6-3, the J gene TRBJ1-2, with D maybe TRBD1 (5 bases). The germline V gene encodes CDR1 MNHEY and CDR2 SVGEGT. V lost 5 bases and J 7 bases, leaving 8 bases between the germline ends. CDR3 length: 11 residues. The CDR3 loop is CASSGARGYTF. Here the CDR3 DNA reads TGTGCCAGCAGTGGGGCTCGTGGCTACACCTTC.

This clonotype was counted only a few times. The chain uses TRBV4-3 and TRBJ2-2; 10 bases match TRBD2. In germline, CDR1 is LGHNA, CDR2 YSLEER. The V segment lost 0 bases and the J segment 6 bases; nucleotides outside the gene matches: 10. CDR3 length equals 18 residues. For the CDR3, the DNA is TGCGCCAGCAGCCAAGATTTGGGGCCTAGCGGGAGAGCCGGGGAGCTGTTTTTT. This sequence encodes CASSQDLGPSGRAGELFF.

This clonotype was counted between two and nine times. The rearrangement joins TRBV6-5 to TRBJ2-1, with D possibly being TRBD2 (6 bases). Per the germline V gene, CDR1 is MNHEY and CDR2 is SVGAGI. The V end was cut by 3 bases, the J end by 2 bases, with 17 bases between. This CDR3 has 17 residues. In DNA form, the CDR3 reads TGTGCCAGCAGTTATTCCCCAGGACTACCCACCTACAATGAGCAGTTCTTC. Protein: CASSYSPGLPTYNEQFF.